Here is one T cell receptor beta chain with its context. Measured with immunoSEQ multiplex PCR; TCRdb has only the in-frame clones, and not every one. The repertoire has about 39,000 clones, approximately 94% of them found once; the top ten carry approximately 3.7%. The germline gives CDR1 LNHDA, CDR2 SQIVND (reference sequence). With V trimmed by 5 bases and J by 0 bases, 10 bases remained unmatched. The CDR3 contains 17 residues. The sample is drawn from a study of blood T cell repertoires in COVID-19. In the study overall: Collection of acute and convalescent COVID-19 samples took place in the United States, Italy and Spain.

This TCR was sampled from a human donor with active COVID-19. The donor label of this sample is uncertain. The sequenced material came from peripheral blood. The rearrangement joins TRBV19 to TRBJ1-5; 7 bases align to TRBD1. The chain's CDR3 is CASSPTGHRSSNQPQHF. CDR3 coding DNA: TGTGCCAGTAGTCCGACAGGGCATAGGAGTAGCAATCAGCCCCAGCATTTT.